Presented here are 11 T cell receptor beta chains from one specimen sequenced in a study of T cells after yellow fever vaccination. TCRdb fed the 5' RACE reads into MiXCR, producing one record per CDR3 protein. The sample lists some 500,000 distinct CDR3 sequences; roughly 14% were seen once. The specimen was PBMCs, collected on the day of the yellow fever booster vaccination. These TCRs come from a man in his thirties or forties who received the YFV17D yellow fever vaccine.

The J gene is TRBJ2-7, the V gene TRBV18; D is perhaps TRBD1 (5 bases). Germline assignment: CDR1 KGHSH and CDR2 LQKENI. The CDR3 runs 15 residues. Trimming pared 6 bases from V and 3 bases from J, leaving 18 bases between. The CDR3 DNA reads as TGTGCCAGCTCTTTTGTTGGGGCGCCCCTCTACGAGCAGTACTTC. Amino acid sequence: CASSFVGAPLYEQYF.

The rearrangement joins TRBV5-1 to TRBJ2-7; 7 positions agree with TRBD1. CDR1 SGHRS and CDR2 YFSETQ come from the germline V gene. The length of the CDR3 is 17 residues. The trim removed 4 bases at V and 2 bases at J, leaving 15 bases unmatched. The CDR3 protein is CASSTRRTGPSPYEQYF. The DNA of the CDR3 is TGCGCCAGCAGCACTCGCCGGACAGGACCCTCCCCCTACGAGCAGTACTTC.

V is TRBV7-9 and J is TRBJ2-7, with D maybe TRBD1 (5 bases). CDR1 SEHNR and CDR2 FQNEAQ come from the germline V gene (reference sequence). The V gene lost 3 bases and the J gene lost 0 bases, with 9 bases spanning the gap. The CDR3 has 14 residues. The CDR3 spells CASSLYRSSYEQYF. The CDR3 DNA reads as TGTGCCAGCAGCTTGTACAGGAGCTCCTACGAGCAGTACTTC. The variable domain in full, with the rest retrieved from reference TRBV7-9 and TRBJ2-7, is DTGVSQNPRHKITKRGQNVTFRCDPISEHNRLYWYRQTLGQGPEFLTYFQNEAQLEKSRLLSDRFSAERPKGSFSTLEIQRTEQGDSAMYLCASSLYRSSYEQYFGPGTRLTVT.

The CDR3 DNA sequence: TGCGCCAGCAGCCTCCGGGACCGGGAGGGGAACACCATATATTTT. This encodes CASSLRDREGNTIYF. The J gene is TRBJ1-3, the V gene TRBV4-3, with D tentatively TRBD1 (5 bases). The CDR3 extends over 15 amino acids. V was shortened by 4 bases and J by 7 bases, with 17 bases between the two germline ends. Germline CDR1 is LGHNA and CDR2 is YSLEER.

The CDR3 sequence is CASRAAAREPLHF. As DNA, the CDR3 is TGTGCCAGCAGGGCGGCCGCACGGGAACCCCTCCACTTT. V usage is TRBV11-2 and J usage is TRBJ1-6; no firm D call. The CDR3 is 13 residues long. CDR1 and CDR2 (germline): SGHAT, FQNNGV. Trimming left V 6 bases short and J 12 bases short, with 15 bases between.

This sequence joins TRBV7-2 and TRBJ2-1; no definite D call. The germline V gene encodes CDR1 SGHTA and CDR2 FQGNSA. The CDR3 has 13 residues. The ends were cut back, 4 bases at V and 6 bases at J, with 10 bases in the middle. CDR3 sequence: CASSSAMFNEQFF. CDR3 coding DNA: TGTGCCAGCAGCTCCGCTATGTTCAATGAGCAGTTCTTC. The whole variable domain, filled in from reference TRBV7-2 and TRBJ2-1, reads GAGVSQSPSNKVTEKGKDVELRCDPISGHTALYWYRQSLGQGLEFLIYFQGNSAPDKSGLPSDRFSAERTGGSVSTLTIQRTQQEDSAVYLCASSSAMFNEQFFGPGTRLTVL.

This clonotype was found a few times. The chain uses TRBV4-3 and TRBJ1-4; no clear D. CDR1 and CDR2 (germline): LGHNA, YSLEER. V was clipped by 1 base and J by 7 bases, with 10 bases between them. The CDR3 contains 14 residues. The CDR3 DNA sequence: TGCGCCAGCAGCCAAGTAGAAGGACCTGAAAAACTGTTTTTT. It encodes CASSQVEGPEKLFF.

The CDR3 sequence: CASSLGGTGVGNTEAFF. CDR3 nucleotides: TGTGCCAGCAGTTTAGGAGGGACAGGGGTTGGGAACACTGAAGCTTTCTTT. The V and J genes are TRBV12-3 or TRBV12-4 and TRBJ1-1, with TRBD1 matching 10 bases. Germline trimming cut 1 base from V and 1 base from J; bases unmatched to any gene: 6. The CDR3 runs 17 residues.

This sequence joins TRBV28 and TRBJ2-7; D gene ambiguous. CDR1 MDHEN and CDR2 SYDVKM come from the germline V gene. Trimming left V 7 bases short and J 0 bases short, with 13 bases between. The CDR3 is made up of 14 amino acids. This chain's CDR3 is CASILSRGSYEQYF. The CDR3 DNA reads TGTGCCAGCATCCTCTCCAGAGGCTCCTACGAGCAGTACTTC.

This clonotype was counted ten times or more. The rearrangement uses TRBV11-2 and TRBJ1-5; D is undetermined. The V end lost 1 base, the J end lost 4 bases, and 2 bases lay between the germline ends. The CDR3 has 12 amino acids. From germline, CDR1 is SGHAT and CDR2 FQNNGV. CDR3 residues: CASSLANQPQHF. The CDR3, as DNA: TGTGCCAGCAGCTTAGCAAATCAGCCCCAGCATTTT.

This clonotype was detected only a few times. V usage is TRBV7-9 and J usage is TRBJ2-3; no clear D. V was trimmed by 3 bases and J by 4 bases, leaving 8 bases between them. CDR3 length: 13 amino acids. CDR1 is SEHNR, CDR2 FQNEAQ, per germline (reference sequence). CDR3 region: CASSFGGSDTQYF. DNA for the CDR3: TGTGCCAGCAGCTTTGGCGGTTCAGATACGCAGTATTTT.